The 17 T cell receptor beta chains below were found in one sample sequenced in a study of T cell repertoires in cytomegalovirus infection. No antigen has been identified for these receptors. TCRdb recomputed calls from the reads with MiXCR, one row per CDR3 protein. The sample has fewer than 900,000 distinct CDR3 sequences, just under 30% seen once. Sample: cultured CD8+ T cells from PBMCs, taken from culture after CMV antigen stimulation. These receptors were collected from a human donor in good health (CMV status not recorded). Some clones in this sample may be carry-over from other donors' samples.

This clonotype was detected many times. The chain uses TRBV7-2 and TRBJ1-4; TRBD1 matches 7 bases. The CDR3 is 14 residues long. Germline trimming cut 5 bases from V and 7 bases from J; bases unmatched to any gene: 7. In germline, CDR1 is SGHTA, CDR2 FQGNSA. In nucleotides, the CDR3 is TGTGCCAGCAGCCTAACAGGGGATGGTGAAAAACTGTTTTTT. This translates into CASSLTGDGEKLFF.

This CDR3 is CASSYGWELFF. The CDR3 coding sequence is TGTGCCAGCAGTTACGGATGGGAGCTGTTTTTT. The chain couples TRBV6-2 or TRBV6-3 to TRBJ2-2; D remains ambiguous. The CDR3 runs to 11 residues. V lost 2 bases to trimming and J lost 9 bases, with 4 bases between them. Germline-derived CDR1 and CDR2 are MNHEY and SVGEGT.

This clonotype was counted once. This chain connects TRBV9 to TRBJ2-6; D tentatively fits TRBD1 or TRBD2 (6 bases each). CDR3 size: 18 residues. Trimming stripped 3 bases from V and 4 bases from J, with 20 bases between. Per the germline V gene, CDR1 is SGDLS and CDR2 is YYNGEE. In nucleotides, the CDR3 is TGTGCCAGCAGCGGGGGGGCGAGGGACCCCAAAGGGGCCAACGTCCTGACTTTC. This encodes CASSGGARDPKGANVLTF.

This clonotype appeared a few times. The chain couples TRBV29-1 to TRBJ1-2; TRBD1 matches 8 bases. CDR1 SQVTM and CDR2 ANQGSEA come from the germline V gene. Unmatched junction bases numbered 6, after V lost 6 bases and J lost 3 bases. This CDR3 is 13 amino acids long. The CDR3 loop is CSVKQGGDYGYTF. The CDR3 nucleotides are TGCAGCGTCAAACAGGGGGGTGACTATGGCTACACCTTC.

Many counts were recorded for this clonotype. The chain joins TRBV7-9 to TRBJ2-5; D gene uncertain. V gave up 3 bases and J gave up 7 bases, with 21 bases separating them. The germline V gene encodes CDR1 SEHNR and CDR2 FQNEAQ (reference sequence). The CDR3 extends over 16 amino acids. The CDR3 reads CASSFPGRAPDGTQYF. CDR3 sequence (DNA): TGTGCCAGCAGCTTTCCGGGCCGGGCCCCCGATGGGACCCAGTACTTC.

This clonotype has just a few counts. The chain couples TRBV4-3 to TRBJ2-1, with 8 bases identical to TRBD2. CDR1 LGHNA and CDR2 YSLEER come from the germline V gene. Trimming removed 1 base from V and 9 bases from J; junction bases left unmatched: 11. The CDR3 runs 16 residues. This chain's CDR3 is CASSQAVAGGQGEQFF. DNA of the CDR3: TGCGCCAGCAGCCAAGCGGTGGCGGGGGGTCAGGGTGAGCAGTTCTTC.

This clonotype occurred a few times. The chain is built from TRBV3-1 and TRBJ1-2; 8 bases line up with TRBD1. The CDR3 spans 15 residues. Germline CDR1 reads LGHDT; CDR2 reads YNNKEL (reference sequence). V gave up 0 bases and J gave up 8 bases; unmatched junction bases: 8. CDR3 loop: CASSQETGAFYGYTF. As DNA, the CDR3 is TGTGCCAGCAGCCAAGAGACAGGGGCATTCTACGGCTACACCTTC.

The chain links TRBV20-1 to TRBJ2-1; 8 bases agree with TRBD2. The CDR3 is 15 residues long. V gave up 1 base and J gave up 5 bases; unmatched junction bases: 7. CDR1 and CDR2 from the germline V gene are DFQATT and SNEGSKA (reference sequence). CDR3 coding DNA: TGCAGTGCTAGAGCCGAGCGGGGGCTCCACAATGAGCAGTTCTTC. Amino acid sequence: CSARAERGLHNEQFF.

The V call is TRBV5-4, the J call TRBJ2-7, with D tentatively TRBD2 (5 bases). In germline, CDR1 is SGHNT, CDR2 YYREEE (reference sequence). The CDR3 is made up of 16 amino acids. The V and J ends lost 0 bases and 0 bases respectively, with 13 bases between them. The CDR3 nucleotides read TGTGCCAGCAGCTTGGGACGGGAAGGATACTCCTACGAGCAGTACGTC. Residues: CASSLGREGYSYEQYV.

This chain links TRBV7-6 with TRBJ2-1; the D gene is possibly TRBD1 (6 bases). The CDR3 runs 18 residues. CDR1 and CDR2 (germline): SGHVS, FNYEAQ. Trimming took off 4 bases at V and 10 bases at J, with 29 bases between the two ends. The CDR3 coding sequence is TGTGCCAGCAGCTCGGGCCGGGACATGGGAATAGATTCCATGGAGCAGTTCTTC. This gives the protein CASSSGRDMGIDSMEQFF.

This rearrangement joins TRBV29-1 to TRBJ1-2; D unresolved. The CDR3 has 14 residues. Germline CDR1 SQVTM, CDR2 ANQGSEA. Trimming removed 3 bases from V and 4 bases from J, with 15 bases in between. This CDR3 reads CSVDRSDKGYGYTF. The DNA for the CDR3 is TGCAGCGTTGATCGTTCAGACAAAGGCTATGGCTACACCTTC.

This clonotype was seen only a few times. This chain uses TRBV5-1 with TRBJ2-7, with TRBD1 matching over 8 bases. This CDR3 is built from 15 residues. V gave up 4 bases and J gave up 3 bases; unmatched junction bases: 9. CDR1 and CDR2 (germline): SGHRS, YFSETQ. The CDR3 reads CASSAADRGFYEQYF. The CDR3 nucleotides are TGCGCCAGCAGCGCCGCCGACAGGGGATTCTACGAGCAGTACTTC.

The chain has TRBV2 and TRBJ2-5; 11 bases map to TRBD1. This CDR3 has 15 amino acids. With V trimmed by 6 bases and J by 5 bases, 8 bases remained unmatched. CDR1 is SNHLY, CDR2 FYNNEI, per germline. CDR3 region: CASRRTGGLVETQYF. The CDR3 coding sequence is TGTGCCAGCAGGAGGACAGGGGGCTTGGTGGAGACCCAGTACTTC.

This clonotype was observed a handful of times. The DNA is left out, because the CDR3 cannot be placed on it with certainty; the CDR3 is given as TCRdb lists it. The rearrangement uses TRBV6-5 and TRBJ2-1; the table names TRBD1, a call not compared with the DNA. The CDR3 has 16 amino acids, counting both end residues. Germline-derived CDR1 and CDR2 are MNHEY and SVGAGI. The CDR3 sequence: CASSTSVVPSYNEQFF.

This rearrangement joins TRBV20-1 to TRBJ1-4; possible D gene TRBD1, 6 bases. CDR1 and CDR2 from the germline V gene are DFQATT and SNEGSKA (reference sequence). V lost 0 bases, J lost 3 bases, and 14 bases lay in between. The CDR3 loop spans 16 amino acids. CDR3 region: CSARDPGGMSNEKLFF. CDR3 nucleotide sequence: TGCAGTGCTAGAGATCCCGGGGGCATGTCTAATGAAAAACTGTTTTTT.

The sample holds a few counts of this clonotype. The chain employs TRBV4-3 and TRBJ2-3, with D tentatively TRBD1 (5 bases). V dropped 0 bases and J dropped 2 bases, with 15 bases sitting between them. Germline loops: CDR1 LGHNA, CDR2 YSLEER. This CDR3 has 17 amino acids. The CDR3 here is CASSQDLTREATDTQYF. The CDR3 DNA reads TGCGCCAGCAGCCAAGATCTAACCAGGGAAGCCACAGATACGCAGTATTTT.

The V gene is TRBV3-1, the J gene TRBJ1-2; D call uncertain. CDR3 length: 13 amino acids. V lost 1 base, J lost 4 bases, and 7 bases lay in between. Germline V lookup: CDR1 LGHDT, CDR2 YNNKEL (reference sequence). The DNA of the CDR3 is TGTGCCAGCAGCCAAGGACCAAGCTATGGCTACACCTTC. It encodes CASSQGPSYGYTF.